The 19 T cell receptor beta chains given below trace back to one sample, sequenced in a study of blood T cell repertoires in COVID-19. TCRdb's table, derived via immunoSEQ multiplex PCR, lists solely in-frame clones and lacks some. The top ten clones hold about 5.3% of a sample with about 160,000 clones, about 90% of them seen once. The specimen was peripheral blood. The receptors shown here come from a man aged 25-45 years with COVID-19, enrolled during active disease.

The V call is TRBV2, the J call TRBJ1-5, with 9 bases that match TRBD1. The CDR3 is 15 residues long. J was trimmed by 4 bases and V by 6 bases; bases with no gene match: 7. Germline V gene lookup returns CDR1 SNHLY and CDR2 FYNNEI. This CDR3 is CASSQGQGGNQPQHF. The DNA for the CDR3 is TGTGCCAGCAGCCAGGGACAGGGTGGTAATCAGCCCCAGCATTTT.

The V call is TRBV7-2, the J call TRBJ2-3; 10 nucleotides match TRBD2. The CDR3 spans 16 residues. Germline-derived CDR1 and CDR2 are SGHTA and FQGNSA. V lost 2 bases, J lost 2 bases, and 4 bases stayed unmatched. The CDR3 reads CASSLLLAGSTDTQYF. CDR3 DNA: TGTGCCAGCAGCTTATTACTAGCGGGGTCCACAGATACGCAGTATTTT.

The chain carries TRBV6-5 and TRBJ1-1, with 8 bases lining up with TRBD1. Germline CDR1 MNHEY, CDR2 SVGAGI. The CDR3 totals 14 residues. The ends lost 6 bases at V and 0 bases at J; junction bases unmatched: 3. The DNA of the CDR3 is TGTGCCAGCAGCCCGACAGGGGTGAACACTGAAGCTTTCTTT. This sequence encodes CASSPTGVNTEAFF.

The chain employs TRBV9 and TRBJ2-7; TRBD2 matches at 7 bases. Germline trimming cut 4 bases from V and 6 bases from J; bases unmatched to any gene: 10. CDR1 is SGDLS and CDR2 is YYNGEE in the germline V gene. This CDR3 has 14 amino acids. The DNA for the CDR3 is TGTGCCAGCAGCTCAAAGAAGGGAGGGATCGAGCAGTACTTC. It yields the protein CASSSKKGGIEQYF. Full variable domain (remainder filled in from reference TRBV9 and TRBJ2-7): DSGVTQTPKHLITATGQRVTLRCSPRSGDLSVYWYQQSLDQGLQFLIQYYNGEERAKGNILERFSAQQFPDLHSELNLSSLELGDSALYFCASSSKKGGIEQYFGPGTRLTVT.

The chain combines TRBV28 with TRBJ1-4; 7 positions agree with TRBD1. Germline CDR1 reads MDHEN; CDR2 reads SYDVKM. J was trimmed by 6 bases and V by 4 bases; bases with no gene match: 8. The CDR3 extends over 15 amino acids. CDR3 region: CASSSIGTVDEKLFF. The CDR3 DNA sequence: TGTGCCAGCAGTTCAATAGGGACAGTCGATGAAAAACTGTTTTTT.

The chain uses TRBV19 and TRBJ2-1, with no clear D. CDR1 LNHDA and CDR2 SQIVND come from the germline V gene (reference sequence). The CDR3 length is 16 residues. Trimming left V 5 bases short and J 3 bases short, with 17 bases between. The CDR3 coding sequence is TGTGCCAGTAGTCCCGCCCCTAATACGCTCTACAATGAGCAGTTCTTC. Protein sequence: CASSPAPNTLYNEQFF.

The chain uses TRBV20-1 and TRBJ1-3; the match to TRBD1 covers 7 bases. CDR3 size: 13 residues. V shed 3 bases and J 2 bases; nucleotides not matched to a gene: 1. CDR1 and CDR2 from the germline V gene are DFQATT and SNEGSKA (reference sequence). CDR3 bases: TGCAGTGCTAGTAGGGGGCCTGGAAACACCATATATTTT. Translating it yields CSASRGPGNTIYF.

The chain links TRBV7-3 to TRBJ1-1, with D possibly matching TRBD1 (5 bases). Between the trimmed V and J ends, which lost 4 bases and 5 bases, there was a span of 14 bases. The CDR3 spans 14 residues. The V gene's germline CDR1 is SGHTA and CDR2 FQGTGA. This CDR3 reads CASSSAGGRTEAFF. CDR3 coding DNA: TGTGCCAGCAGCTCGGCCGGGGGGAGAACTGAAGCTTTCTTT.

This chain joins TRBV6-5 and TRBJ1-1; maybe TRBD1 (6 bases). CDR1 is MNHEY and CDR2 is SVGAGI in the germline V gene. The CDR3 has 14 residues. The germline V and J ends were trimmed by 1 base and 7 bases, with 13 bases remaining between them. In DNA form, the CDR3 reads TGTGCCAGCAGTTACTTCGGGACATCCAATGAAGCTTTCTTT. Residues: CASSYFGTSNEAFF.

The chain uses TRBV6-5 and TRBJ1-1, with TRBD1 matching 9 bases. Germline CDR1 MNHEY, CDR2 SVGAGI. Trimming removed 6 bases from V and 6 bases from J; junction bases left unmatched: 8. The CDR3 is made up of 14 amino acids. The CDR3 DNA reads TGTGCCAGCAGCCCCGGACAGGGGATTTCTGAAGCTTTCTTT. Its protein is CASSPGQGISEAFF.

The chain joins TRBV19 to TRBJ2-1, with TRBD2 matching 13 bases. CDR3 length: 18 amino acids. CDR1 and CDR2 from the germline V gene are LNHDA and SQIVND (reference sequence). The trim removed 5 bases at V and 0 bases at J, leaving 7 bases unmatched. The CDR3 sequence: CASSPRTSGGSSYNEQFF. For the CDR3, the DNA is TGTGCCAGTAGTCCCAGGACTAGCGGGGGAAGCTCCTACAATGAGCAGTTCTTC.

The V call is TRBV6-2 or TRBV6-3, the J call TRBJ1-2, with 8 bases that match TRBD1. The CDR3 has 16 amino acids. The trim removed 2 bases at V and 4 bases at J, leaving 9 bases unmatched. Looked up from germline, CDR1 is MNHEY and CDR2 is SVGEGT. The chain's CDR3 is CASSYPSAGGSYGYTF. The DNA of the CDR3 is TGTGCCAGCAGTTACCCATCTGCAGGGGGCAGCTATGGCTACACCTTC.

This chain links TRBV4-1 with TRBJ2-7; 7 nucleotides align to TRBD1. Germline CDR1 reads MGHRA; CDR2 reads YSYEKL. The length of the CDR3 is 15 residues. Trimming at V came to 1 base and at J to 2 bases, leaving 5 bases not matched to a gene. DNA for the CDR3: TGCGCCAGCAGCCAAGCACAGGGGTTACCCTACGAGCAGTACTTC. It codes for CASSQAQGLPYEQYF.

This clone has only one observation. This chain connects TRBV6-4 to TRBJ2-3; D perhaps matches TRBD2 (5 bases). Trimming left V 3 bases short and J 1 base short, with 5 bases between. CDR3 length: 13 amino acids. Germline V gene sequence: CDR1 MRHNA, CDR2 SNTAGT. The CDR3 DNA is TGTGCCAGCAGTGAGGGAGGCACAGATACGCAGTATTTT. As protein: CASSEGGTDTQYF.

The chain is built from TRBV27 and TRBJ2-3; D is unclear. The V gene lost 1 base and the J gene lost 3 bases, with 8 bases spanning the gap. Per the germline V gene, CDR1 is MNHEY and CDR2 is SMNVEV (reference sequence). The CDR3 extends over 14 amino acids. In DNA form, the CDR3 reads TGTGCCAGCAGTTTATATCCAGATACAGATACGCAGTATTTT. This gives the protein CASSLYPDTDTQYF.

The rearrangement links TRBV7-2 to TRBJ2-2; the match to TRBD2 covers 12 bases. The CDR3 extends over 16 amino acids. V was clipped by 5 bases and J by 7 bases; unmatched bases: 8. CDR1 and CDR2 (germline): SGHTA, FQGNSA. The CDR3 nucleotides are TGTGCCAGCAGCCAAGGACTAGCGGGATTTATCGGGGAGCTGTTTTTT. It translates to CASSQGLAGFIGELFF.

The V call is TRBV10-3, the J call TRBJ2-2; D uncertain. Germline V gives CDR1 ENHRY, CDR2 SYGVKD. Trimming removed 6 bases at V and 0 bases at J, with 2 bases between. The CDR3 is made up of 12 amino acids. The CDR3 loop is CAISANTGELFF. CDR3 nucleotide sequence: TGTGCCATCAGCGCGAACACCGGGGAGCTGTTTTTT.

The V call is TRBV28, the J call TRBJ2-7; the D gene is possibly TRBD1 (6 bases). CDR3 length equals 14 residues. V lost 2 bases to trimming and J lost 3 bases, with 11 bases between them. Germline CDR1 and CDR2: MDHEN and SYDVKM. The CDR3 nucleotides read TGTGCCAGCAGTTTAAGGACAGATAACTACGAGCAGTACTTC. It encodes CASSLRTDNYEQYF.

The CDR3 is CSASLLRGGEQYF. The CDR3 DNA reads TGCAGTGCTAGTTTGTTGCGGGGAGGGGAGCAGTACTTC. The V call is TRBV20-1, the J call TRBJ2-7; 7 bases align to TRBD2. The J segment lost 7 bases and the V segment lost 3 bases, leaving 9 bases of the junction unmatched. The germline V gene has CDR1 DFQATT and CDR2 SNEGSKA (reference sequence). The length of the CDR3 is 13 residues.